Listed below are T cell receptor beta chains from one sample, sequenced in a study of CD4 T cells in relation to SARS-CoV-2 and coronaviruses. Produced via immunoSEQ multiplex PCR; TCRdb's table is partial and in-frame only. The data show roughly 10,000 clones, less than 80% seen once. Antigen specificity for these receptors is unknown. Material: CD4+ T cells from PBMCs, cultured in vitro. All receptors come from a human donor in good health. The CDR3 runs from the conserved cysteine through the conserved F or W. A D gene is named only where the DNA matches it firmly. The listing skips clone size in some rows; elsewhere it reads once, few, many or a size class.

abundance	j_gene	v_gene	d_gene	CDR3nt	CDR3aa
NA	TRBJ1-2	TRBV29-1	TRBD1	TGCAGCGTTGAAGGGACAGGGAGGGATTACACCTTC	CSVEGTGRDYTF
NA	TRBJ2-5	TRBV3-1/TRBV3-2	TRBD1	TGTGCCAGCAGCCAAGATCCAGGGGGCACCCAGTACTTC	CASSQDPGGTQYF
NA	TRBJ1-5	TRBV6-6	NA	TGTGCCAGCACAGGCCTCGATATCACTCAGCCCCAGCATTTT	CASTGLDITQPQHF
NA	TRBJ2-7	TRBV11-1	TRBD1	TGTGCCAGCAGCCCCCGGGACAGGGGAGTCTACGAGCAGTACTTC	CASSPRDRGVYEQYF
NA	TRBJ2-5	TRBV2	TRBD2	TGTGCCAGCAGTGGACTAGCGGGACCACAAGAGACCCAGTACTTC	CASSGLAGPQETQYF
NA	TRBJ2-7	TRBV6-5	NA	TGTGCCAGCAGTTACGCCTACGAGCAGTACTTC	CASSYAYEQYF
NA	TRBJ2-1	TRBV18	NA	TGTGCCAGCTCACCATACGGGGTAGTTAATGAGCAGTTCTTC	CASSPYGVVNEQFF
NA	TRBJ1-3	TRBV19	NA	TGTGCCAGTAGTTGGGGCGCAGCTGGAAACACCATATATTTT	CASSWGAAGNTIYF
NA	TRBJ2-2	TRBV18	NA	TGTGCCAGCTCACCGGAGGAGGGGTCAAACACCGGGGAGCTGTTTTTT	CASSPEEGSNTGELFF
few	TRBJ1-2	TRBV25-1	TRBD1	TGTGCCACCTCCGACCGGGACAGGGATAACTATGGCTACACCTTC	CATSDRDRDNYGYTF
once	TRBJ2-2	TRBV19	TRBD1	TGTGCCAGTAGTATAGGGACAGGGACCCTCCTGAGGGACACCGGGGAGCTGTTTTTT	CASSIGTGTLLRDTGELFF
once	TRBJ1-1	TRBV18	TRBD1	TGTGCCAGCTCACCAAGGGGACAGATAGACACTGAAGCTTTCTTT	CASSPRGQIDTEAFF
NA	TRBJ1-6	TRBV14	NA	TGTGCCAGCAGCCACGGGGGCTTGGGTTCACCCCTCCACTTT	CASSHGGLGSPLHF
NA	TRBJ2-1	TRBV20-1	TRBD2	TGCAGTGCTAGTAAAGCGGGGACCTACAATGAGCAGTTCTTC	CSASKAGTYNEQFF
NA	TRBJ2-3	TRBV6-1	TRBD2	TGTGCCAGCAGTGCGCTGGGGGGGAATCTAGCGGGGTTCCCAGATACGCAGTATTTT	CASSALGGNLAGFPDTQYF
NA	TRBJ2-7	TRBV5-1	TRBD2	TGCGCCAGCAGCTTCGGCGGGGGGTCCTACGAGCAGTACTTC	CASSFGGGSYEQYF
NA	TRBJ2-1	TRBV6-5	NA	TGTGCCAGCAGTTACCTTGGAACGAATGAGCAGTTCTTC	CASSYLGTNEQFF
NA	TRBJ2-5	TRBV29-1	NA	TGCAGCGTTGTCGGCCTTCCTTTGGAGACCCAGTACTTC	CSVVGLPLETQYF
NA	TRBJ2-2	TRBV19	NA	TGTGCCAGTAACGGGGGCTACACCGGGGAGCTGTTTTTT	CASNGGYTGELFF
NA	TRBJ2-7	TRBV6-5	TRBD1	TGTGCCAGCAGCGGACAGGTTCTCTACGAGCAGTACTTC	CASSGQVLYEQYF
NA	TRBJ1-3	TRBV6-5	NA	TGTGCCCTGTCTGCGCAGGGCGACACCATATATTTT	CALSAQGDTIYF
once	TRBJ2-3	TRBV5-5	TRBD2	TGTGCCAGCAGCCCCCGGGTAGCGGGAGTTGGGTGGAGCACAGATACGCAGTATTTT	CASSPRVAGVGWSTDTQYF
NA	TRBJ2-5	TRBV30	TRBD1	TGTGCCTGGAGTGTCACGACAGGGGGAGAGACCCAGTACTTC	CAWSVTTGGETQYF
once	TRBJ2-3	TRBV5-1	TRBD2	TGCGCCAGCAGGGGACTAGCGGGGGGGGATACGCAGTATTTT	CASRGLAGGDTQYF
NA	TRBJ2-4	TRBV19	TRBD2	TGTGCCAGTAGCAACTCCGGGACTAGCGGGATAGGTACCAAAAACATTCAGTACTTC	CASSNSGTSGIGTKNIQYF
NA	TRBJ1-5	TRBV6-1	NA	TGTGCCAGCAGTGACGGTTTTTCCCAGCATTTT	CASSDGFSQHF
NA	TRBJ2-5	TRBV5-4	NA	TGTGCCAGCAGCGCAGGGGGGGGTTTAGAGACCCAGTACTTC	CASSAGGGLETQYF
NA	TRBJ2-7	TRBV2	NA	TGTGCCAGCAGTGAAGCCCGGACCCTTAAGCAGTACTTC	CASSEARTLKQYF
NA	TRBJ1-5	TRBV6-5	TRBD1	TGTGCCAGCAGTTACACAACAGGGGACGATCAGCCCCAGCATTTT	CASSYTTGDDQPQHF
NA	TRBJ1-5	TRBV7-8	NA	TGTGCCAGCTTCTCAGGGGTGCGCGGTCAGCCCCAGCATTTT	CASFSGVRGQPQHF
NA	TRBJ2-7	TRBV6-1	TRBD1	TGTGCCAGCAGTGCCCCCGACAGGGGGGTAAGCTCCTACGAGCAGTACTTC	CASSAPDRGVSSYEQYF
NA	TRBJ2-1	TRBV19	TRBD1	TGTGCCAGTAGTAAAGGACAGGTCTACAATGAGCAGTTCTTC	CASSKGQVYNEQFF
NA	TRBJ2-6	TRBV27	NA	TGTGCCAGCCGCCCCAGGGGCTCTGGGGCCAACGTCCTGACTTTC	CASRPRGSGANVLTF
once	TRBJ2-3	TRBV5-1	TRBD2	TGCGCCAGCAGCTTGGCCGGGCAGGGAGGGGCAGATACGCAGTATTTT	CASSLAGQGGADTQYF
NA	TRBJ2-3	TRBV11-2	NA	TGTGCCAGCAGCTTAGTGTTGTCCCCCACAGATACGCAGTATTTT	CASSLVLSPTDTQYF
NA	TRBJ2-1	TRBV29-1	TRBD2	TGCAGCGTTGACTCCGGGACTAGCGGGAGCTATATCGATGAGCAGTTCTTC	CSVDSGTSGSYIDEQFF
NA	TRBJ2-3	TRBV9	TRBD2	TGTGCCAGCAGCCCCGGGACTAGCGGGAGGGGCACAGATACGCAGTATTTT	CASSPGTSGRGTDTQYF
NA	TRBJ2-1	TRBV11-1	TRBD2	TGTGCCAGCAGCTTAGCGGCTAGCGGGAGAAATGAGCAGTTCTTC	CASSLAASGRNEQFF
NA	TRBJ1-5	TRBV10-3	NA	TGTGCCATCAGTGAGTCTACGGGGGGCAGGAGGGTCAATCAGCCCCAGCATTTT	CAISESTGGRRVNQPQHF
NA	TRBJ2-7	TRBV6-6	NA	TGTGCCAGCAGTCCACAAGGTCCTCGCTCCTACGAGCAGTACTTC	CASSPQGPRSYEQYF
NA	TRBJ1-2	TRBV2	TRBD1	TGTGCCAGCAGTGAAAATACGGGACAGGGGGCTGGCTACACCTTC	CASSENTGQGAGYTF
NA	TRBJ2-5	TRBV7-2	TRBD1	TGTGCCAGCAGCCCACGGACAGGGGGCATAGAGACCCAGTACTTC	CASSPRTGGIETQYF
NA	TRBJ2-2	TRBV2	NA	TGTGCCAGCCGAGGGGGTGTGGGGGCGAACACCGGGGAGCTGTTTTTT	CASRGGVGANTGELFF
few	TRBJ1-1	TRBV6-5	NA	TGTGCCAGCACCGGACGGGGGCGCGGGAACACTGAAGCTTTCTTT	CASTGRGRGNTEAFF
NA	TRBJ2-7	TRBV27	NA	TGTGCCTCCCGTCCCCCGCTTCTGCCCTACGAGCAGTACTTC	CASRPPLLPYEQYF
few	TRBJ2-7	TRBV24-1	NA	TGTGCCACCAGTGATTTTTGCACAGGGACTATCTACGAGCAGTACTTC	CATSDFCTGTIYEQYF
NA	TRBJ2-7	TRBV13	NA	TGTGCCAGCAGCTCCAACAGCGGCAACTACGAGCAGTACTTC	CASSSNSGNYEQYF
NA	TRBJ2-7	TRBV4-1	TRBD2	TGCGCCAGCAGTCTCCTAGCGGGAGGGCCCTACGAGCAGTACTTC	CASSLLAGGPYEQYF